A single sample is the source of the 17 T cell receptor beta chains below, sequenced in a study of beta chain features in type 1 diabetes. The authors reverse transcribed all of the isolated RNA, so sequencing captured expressed TCRB transcripts. Generated by immunoSEQ multiplex PCR, the TCRdb table keeps only in-frame clones and is missing some. The table includes hundreds of thousands of clones, about 30% detected once. The sequenced sample was naive CD4+ T cells from blood. The receptors originated from a man between 18 and 29 years old in good health.

CDR3 protein: CSTEDTGELFF. The CDR3 coding sequence is TGCAGCACCGAAGATACCGGGGAGCTGTTTTTT. The chain uses TRBV29-1 and TRBJ2-2; the D is unclear. In germline, CDR1 is SQVTM, CDR2 ANQGSEA. The CDR3 totals 11 residues. V was pared by 8 bases and J by 5 bases, with 9 bases between.

This clone appeared a few times. CDR3 region: CAISGRTQETQYF. In nucleotides, the CDR3 is TGTGCCATCAGTGGGAGGACCCAAGAGACCCAGTACTTC. V gene TRBV10-3 combines with J gene TRBJ2-5; weak D call: TRBD2 (5 bases). The CDR3 contains 13 residues. The germline V and J ends were trimmed by 4 bases and 1 base, with 7 bases remaining between them. CDR1 ENHRY and CDR2 SYGVKD come from the germline V gene.

The rearrangement joins TRBV7-2 to TRBJ1-2; TRBD1 matches at 10 bases. Germline trimming cut 5 bases from V and 8 bases from J; bases unmatched to any gene: 14. Germline lookup yields CDR1 SGHTA and CDR2 FQGNSA. This CDR3 spans 16 amino acids. The CDR3 region has the DNA TGTGCCAGCAGCCCCCAGGTGGACAGGGGGATGGAAGGCTACACCTTC. Residues: CASSPQVDRGMEGYTF.

V usage is TRBV29-1 and J usage is TRBJ2-3; 7 positions agree with TRBD1. Looked up from germline, CDR1 is SQVTM and CDR2 is ANQGSEA. The CDR3 contains 13 residues. V dropped 3 bases and J dropped 3; count of bases not matched to a gene: 3. The CDR3 spells CSVEGQQTDTQYF. The CDR3 nucleotides are TGCAGCGTTGAGGGACAGCAAACAGATACGCAGTATTTT.

The rearrangement uses TRBV5-1 and TRBJ2-1; D is possibly TRBD2 (5 bases). V was pared by 0 bases and J by 7 bases, with 8 bases between. Germline lookup yields CDR1 SGHRS and CDR2 YFSETQ. There are 13 residues in the CDR3. DNA of the CDR3: TGCGCCAGCAGCTTGGCCCCGGGGAATGAGCAGTTCTTC. Translation gives CASSLAPGNEQFF.

The chain uses TRBV15 and TRBJ2-1; 7 bases map to TRBD1. Germline V CDR1 and CDR2: LNHNV, YYDKDF (reference sequence). The CDR3 runs to 14 residues. V gave up 4 bases and J gave up 2 bases; unmatched junction bases: 2. CDR3 sequence reads: CATSKQGTYNEQFF. The DNA for the CDR3 is TGTGCCACCAGCAAACAGGGGACCTACAATGAGCAGTTCTTC. The variable domain in full, completed from reference TRBV15 and TRBJ2-1, reads DAMVIQNPRYQVTQFGKPVTLSCSQTLNHNVMYWYQQKSSQAPKLLFHYYDKDFNNEADTPDNFQSRRPNTSFCFLDIRSPGLGDTAMYLCATSKQGTYNEQFFGPGTRLTVL.

V is TRBV29-1 and J is TRBJ1-1; D remains unclear. Trimming took 3 bases from V and 0 from J, leaving 8 bases between them. The germline gives CDR1 SQVTM, CDR2 ANQGSEA. The CDR3 extends over 13 amino acids. The CDR3 spells CSVDKSMNTEAFF. For the CDR3, the DNA is TGCAGCGTTGACAAGTCCATGAACACTGAAGCTTTCTTT.

This clone was found a few times. J is TRBJ2-1 and V is TRBV30, with D unresolved. V shed 0 bases and J shed 0 bases, with 15 bases lying between them. CDR3 length equals 17 residues. CDR1 is GTSNPN, CDR2 SVGIG, per germline (reference sequence). CDR3 coding DNA: TGTGCCTGGAGTGTATCTCGGCTCCCGAGCTCCTACAATGAGCAGTTCTTC. Amino acids: CAWSVSRLPSSYNEQFF.

The J gene is TRBJ2-1, the V gene TRBV9; D not resolved. Germline lookup yields CDR1 SGDLS and CDR2 YYNGEE. V was pared by 3 bases and J by 6 bases, with 10 bases between. CDR3 length equals 13 residues. CDR3 sequence (DNA): TGTGCCAGCAGCGCATTCAGTCCCAATGAGCAGTTCTTC. It translates to CASSAFSPNEQFF.

This clone was recorded a few times. The chain combines TRBV30 with TRBJ2-7, with 10 bases identical to TRBD1. CDR1 and CDR2 from the germline V gene are GTSNPN and SVGIG (reference sequence). The CDR3 extends over 14 amino acids. The V gene end was trimmed by 4 bases and the J gene end by 4 bases; junction bases not matched to a gene: 7. CDR3 nucleotides: TGTGCCTGGACCCCGGACAGGGGGTCTTACGAGCAGTACTTC. This codes for CAWTPDRGSYEQYF.

The rearrangement uses TRBV11-2 and TRBJ2-1; TRBD2 agrees at 8 bases. V lost 1 base, J lost 2 bases, and 7 bases stayed unmatched. CDR1 SGHAT and CDR2 FQNNGV come from the germline V gene. The CDR3 is 17 amino acids. The CDR3 DNA is TGTGCCAGCAGCTTAGTTAGGACTAGCTTGACCTACAATGAGCAGTTCTTC. It translates to CASSLVRTSLTYNEQFF.

V and J are TRBV9 and TRBJ2-7, with no clear D. Germline V gene sequence: CDR1 SGDLS, CDR2 YYNGEE. This CDR3 is 15 amino acids long. V was cut by 0 bases and J by 0 bases, with 10 bases left in between. CDR3 in amino acids: CASSVAGSHSYEQYF. The CDR3 DNA is TGTGCCAGCAGCGTAGCCGGGTCTCACTCCTACGAGCAGTACTTC.

J is TRBJ1-2 and V is TRBV7-2, with D possibly TRBD1 on 5 matching bases. This CDR3 has 14 residues. Germline loops: CDR1 SGHTA, CDR2 FQGNSA. Trimming cost V 0 bases and J 4 bases, with 9 bases left between them. Here the CDR3 reads CASSLAAGSYGYTF. The CDR3 DNA follows: TGTGCCAGCAGCTTAGCGGCAGGGAGCTATGGCTACACCTTC.

The chain employs TRBV7-2 and TRBJ2-7; 8 nucleotides agree with TRBD2. V trimming: 1 base; J trimming: 2 bases; junction bases outside the gene matches: 4. Germline CDR1 SGHTA, CDR2 FQGNSA. CDR3 size: 15 residues. The CDR3 spells CASSLETSVAYEQYF. The CDR3 DNA reads as TGTGCCAGCAGCTTAGAGACTAGCGTCGCCTACGAGCAGTACTTC. Using reference TRBV7-2 and TRBJ2-7 for the parts outside the CDR3, the full variable domain is GAGVSQSPSNKVTEKGKDVELRCDPISGHTALYWYRQSLGQGLEFLIYFQGNSAPDKSGLPSDRFSAERTGGSVSTLTIQRTQQEDSAVYLCASSLETSVAYEQYFGPGTRLTVT.

This chain links TRBV4-3 with TRBJ2-1; possibly TRBD2 for D (7 bases). The CDR3 extends over 15 amino acids. The germline V gene encodes CDR1 LGHNA and CDR2 YSLEER. Trimming cost V 4 bases and J 8 bases, with 18 bases left between them. The CDR3 reads CASSLGGRELDEQFF. The CDR3 nucleotides read TGCGCCAGCAGCCTGGGGGGGCGGGAGCTGGATGAGCAGTTCTTC.

CDR3: CASSESGYTF. In DNA, the CDR3 is TGTGCCAGCAGTGAATCTGGCTACACCTTC. The J gene is TRBJ1-2, the V gene TRBV2; no clear D gene. V was cut by 2 bases and J by 7 bases, with 2 bases left in between. The germline V gene encodes CDR1 SNHLY and CDR2 FYNNEI. The CDR3 runs 10 residues.

The rearrangement links TRBV15 to TRBJ2-7, with D maybe TRBD2 (6 bases). V dropped 5 bases and J dropped 0 bases, with 11 bases sitting between them. The germline CDR1 and CDR2 sequences are LNHNV and YYDKDF (reference sequence). This CDR3 region has 14 residues. CDR3 sequence: CATSVQTSSYEQYF. CDR3 coding DNA: TGTGCCACCAGCGTACAGACTAGCTCCTACGAGCAGTACTTC. Supplemented by reference TRBV15 and TRBJ2-7, the full variable domain reads DAMVIQNPRYQVTQFGKPVTLSCSQTLNHNVMYWYQQKSSQAPKLLFHYYDKDFNNEADTPDNFQSRRPNTSFCFLDIRSPGLGDTAMYLCATSVQTSSYEQYFGPGTRLTVT.